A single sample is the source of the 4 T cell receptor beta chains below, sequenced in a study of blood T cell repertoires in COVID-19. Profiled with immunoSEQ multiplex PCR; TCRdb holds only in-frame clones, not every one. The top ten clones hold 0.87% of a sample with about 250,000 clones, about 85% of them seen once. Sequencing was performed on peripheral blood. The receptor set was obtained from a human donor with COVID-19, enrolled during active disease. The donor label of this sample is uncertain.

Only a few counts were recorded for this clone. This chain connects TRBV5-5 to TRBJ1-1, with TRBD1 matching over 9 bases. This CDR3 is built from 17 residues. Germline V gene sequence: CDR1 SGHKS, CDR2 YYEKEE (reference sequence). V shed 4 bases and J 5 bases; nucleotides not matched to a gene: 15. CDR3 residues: CASSPLTGTGSWTEAFF. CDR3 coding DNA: TGTGCCAGCAGCCCGCTAACCGGGACAGGGAGTTGGACTGAAGCTTTCTTT.

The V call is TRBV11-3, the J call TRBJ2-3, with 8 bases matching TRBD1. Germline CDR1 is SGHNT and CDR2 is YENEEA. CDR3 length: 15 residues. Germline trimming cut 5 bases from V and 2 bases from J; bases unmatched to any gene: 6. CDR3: CASSTRQGPTDTQYF. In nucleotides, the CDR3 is TGTGCCAGCAGCACAAGACAGGGGCCCACAGATACGCAGTATTTT.

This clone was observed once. The CDR3 DNA reads TGTGCCAGCAGTTCTCCCAGCTACGAGCAGTACTTC. Translation: CASSSPSYEQYF. The chain uses TRBV6-5 and TRBJ2-7; D ambiguous. Trimming left V 4 bases short and J 3 bases short, with 7 bases between. Germline loops: CDR1 MNHEY, CDR2 SVGAGI. The CDR3 runs to 12 residues.

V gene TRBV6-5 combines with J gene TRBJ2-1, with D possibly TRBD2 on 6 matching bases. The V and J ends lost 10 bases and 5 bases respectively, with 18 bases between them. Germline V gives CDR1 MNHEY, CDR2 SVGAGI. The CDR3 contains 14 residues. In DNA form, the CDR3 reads TGTGCCACCACCAGGACTACTCAGGACAATGAGCAGTTCTTC. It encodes CATTRTTQDNEQFF.